The 9 T cell receptor beta chains reported below all come from one sample, sequenced in a study of blood T cells in healthy people across ages. Alongside a J-beta primer mix, a sample-barcoded 5' primer served in a second PCR lasting roughly 6 to 11 cycles. Each CDR3 protein is one row after TCRdb ran MiXCR on the 5' RACE reads. The data hold around 1.7 million distinct CDR3 sequences, with roughly 27% observed a single time. The specimen sequenced was blood. These receptors were collected from a woman in her 30s in good health.

The rearrangement joins TRBV6-6 to TRBJ1-1, with no clear D. This CDR3 has 12 amino acids. The V gene's germline CDR1 is MNHNY and CDR2 SVGAGI (reference sequence). V lost 0 bases and J 10 bases, leaving 9 bases between the germline ends. DNA for the CDR3: TGTGCCAGCAGTTACTCGCGTCCTCTAGCTTTCTTT. This gives the protein CASSYSRPLAFF.

In this sample, this clonotype turned up once. CDR3 residues: CASKGGHWDEQFF. The CDR3 DNA follows: TGTGCCAGCAAGGGGGGCCATTGGGATGAGCAGTTCTTC. The chain employs TRBV12-3 or TRBV12-4 and TRBJ2-1, with D perhaps given as TRBD1 or TRBD2 (6 bases each). Trimming took 7 bases from V and 8 from J, leaving 15 bases between them. The CDR3 runs to 13 residues.

This clonotype was counted between two and nine times. This chain joins TRBV4-1 and TRBJ2-1, with D possibly matching TRBD2 (5 bases). Looked up from germline, CDR1 is MGHRA and CDR2 is YSYEKL. This CDR3 is built from 13 residues. The V end lost 4 bases, the J end lost 13 bases, and 17 bases lay between the germline ends. Here the CDR3 DNA reads TGCGCCAGCAGCCTATCATCTAGCCACCTTCAGTTCTTC. Its protein is CASSLSSSHLQFF.

The chain recombines TRBV24-1 with TRBJ2-1, with a tentative D call TRBD2 (6 bases). This CDR3 contains 14 residues. Germline V lookup: CDR1 KGHDR, CDR2 SFDVKD. V was shortened by 1 base and J by 6 bases, with 9 bases between the two germline ends. CDR3 in amino acids: CATSDFTGGNEQFF. The CDR3 coding sequence is TGTGCCACCAGTGATTTTACCGGGGGCAATGAGCAGTTCTTC.

The chain combines TRBV24-1 with TRBJ2-1, with 13 nucleotides matching TRBD2. This CDR3 has 17 amino acids. Germline V gene lookup returns CDR1 KGHDR and CDR2 SFDVKD. Trimming took 2 bases from V and 6 from J; bases not matched to a gene: 6. Written as DNA, the CDR3 is TGTGCCACCAGTGATTCGTCGACTAGCGGGAGGAGCAATGAGCAGTTCTTC. It is translated as CATSDSSTSGRSNEQFF.

A remark on this clonotype: One junction end disagrees with the germline gene, perhaps due to a read error. The gene calls are TRBV18 and TRBJ1-4, with D hard to call. This CDR3 region has 16 residues. Germline CDR1 and CDR2: KGHSH and LQKENI. The CDR3 spells CASSPNPLDLNEKRFF. DNA of the CDR3: TGTGCCAGCTCACCGAACCCTCTGGATTTAAATGAAAAACGGTTTTTT.

This clonotype was seen at least ten times. The rearrangement links TRBV11-2 to TRBJ2-5; TRBD1 might be the D (6 bases). This CDR3 has 13 amino acids. V lost 8 bases, J lost 4 bases, and 14 bases lay in between. CDR1 and CDR2 from the germline V gene are SGHAT and FQNNGV. CDR3 bases: TGTGCCAGCTCCTGGACAGACTTAGAGACCCAGTACTTC. Its translation is CASSWTDLETQYF.

The genes are TRBV6-6 and TRBJ2-7; 9 positions agree with TRBD1. This CDR3 is 14 amino acids long. The junction had 7 bases not matched to a gene; V was cut back by 5 bases and J by 5 bases. CDR1 and CDR2 (germline): MNHNY, SVGAGI (reference sequence). CDR3 sequence: CASSGQGKNNEQYF. The CDR3 bases are TGTGCCAGCAGTGGACAGGGGAAGAACAACGAGCAGTACTTC.

The rearrangement joins TRBV5-1 to TRBJ1-4, with D possibly matching TRBD1 (5 bases). This CDR3 is 17 amino acids long. Trimming removed 4 bases at V and 5 bases at J, with 21 bases between. Germline CDR1 is SGHRS and CDR2 is YFSETQ. The CDR3, as DNA: TGCGCCAGCAGCCTAACGGGACTAGCGGGGACCAATGAAAAACTGTTTTTT. It is translated as CASSLTGLAGTNEKLFF.